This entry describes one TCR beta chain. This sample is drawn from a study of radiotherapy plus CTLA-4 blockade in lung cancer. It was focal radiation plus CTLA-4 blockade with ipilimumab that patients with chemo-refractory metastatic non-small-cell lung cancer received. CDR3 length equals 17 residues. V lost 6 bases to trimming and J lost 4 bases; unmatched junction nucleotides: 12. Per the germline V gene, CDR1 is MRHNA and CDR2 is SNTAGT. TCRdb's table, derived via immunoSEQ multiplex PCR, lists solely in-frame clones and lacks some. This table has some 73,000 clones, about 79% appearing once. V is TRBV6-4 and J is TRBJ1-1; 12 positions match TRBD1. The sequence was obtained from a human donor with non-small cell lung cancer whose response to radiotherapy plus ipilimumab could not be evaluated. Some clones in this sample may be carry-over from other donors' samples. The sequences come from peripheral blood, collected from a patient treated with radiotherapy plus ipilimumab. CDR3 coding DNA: TGTGCCAGCAGGGCCGGGACAGGGGGCGCTTCGGTCACTGAAGCTTTCTTT. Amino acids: CASRAGTGGASVTEAFF.